Shown below are 6 T cell receptor beta chains from a single sample sequenced in a study of human T cells and chemical hapten exposure. Time point denoted: patch test 2, 6 weeks after DPC sensitization. Treatment reported: therapeutic diphenylcyclopropenone sensitization with weekly scalp DPC. TCRdb re-called the RACE reads with MiXCR, one entry per CDR3 protein. The sample includes 100,000 or so distinct CDR3 sequences, 8% to 13% of them seen just once. This sample comprised whole blood, obtained in connection with sensitization to the hapten diphenylcyclopropenone (DPC). These receptors came from a middle-aged man with alopecia areata. Some clones in this sample may be carry-over from other donors' samples.

At least ten counts were recorded for this clonotype. V is TRBV5-1 and J is TRBJ2-6, with 8 bases matching TRBD1. The junction had 4 bases not matched to a gene; V was cut back by 2 bases and J by 0 bases. There are 17 residues in the CDR3. CDR1 and CDR2 (germline): SGHRS, YFSETQ. DNA for the CDR3: TGCGCCAGCAGCTTCCGGGACAGGCCCTCTGGGGCCAACGTCCTGACTTTC. Amino acid sequence: CASSFRDRPSGANVLTF.

This clonotype was observed a few times. The rearrangement links TRBV7-9 to TRBJ2-3; 10 bases match TRBD2. This CDR3 comprises 16 residues. CDR1 SEHNR and CDR2 FQNEAQ come from the germline V gene (reference sequence). V lost 1 base and J lost 5; bases outside the gene matches: 6. CDR3: CASSLELLAGEDTQYF. The CDR3, as DNA: TGTGCCAGCAGCTTAGAGCTGCTAGCGGGAGAAGATACGCAGTATTTT. The full variable domain, its missing parts supplied by reference TRBV7-9 and TRBJ2-3, is DTGVSQNPRHKITKRGQNVTFRCDPISEHNRLYWYRQTLGQGPEFLTYFQNEAQLEKSRLLSDRFSAERPKGSFSTLEIQRTEQGDSAMYLCASSLELLAGEDTQYFGPGTRLTVL.

This clonotype was seen repeatedly, ten times or more. This chain joins TRBV20-1 and TRBJ1-4; D ambiguous. The germline V gene has CDR1 DFQATT and CDR2 SNEGSKA (reference sequence). V lost 4 bases to trimming and J lost 0 bases, with 6 bases between them. CDR3 length: 13 amino acids. In nucleotides, the CDR3 is TGCAGTGCTAAGGTGACAACTAATGAAAAACTGTTTTTT. Translated, it gives CSAKVTTNEKLFF.

This clonotype was recorded a few times. Relative to the germline gene, one junction end is altered; a read error may explain this. The genes are TRBV7-7 and TRBJ2-1, with TRBD2 matching over 10 bases. This CDR3 comprises 15 residues. The germline CDR1 and CDR2 sequences are SSHAT and FNYEAQ (reference sequence). CDR3 loop: CASIPPLAGANEQFF. The CDR3 DNA sequence: TGTGCTAGCATCCCGCCCCTAGCGGGAGCCAATGAGCAGTTCTTC.

This clonotype appeared many times. This chain links TRBV20-1 with TRBJ2-5; maybe TRBD2 (5 bases). The CDR3 loop spans 15 amino acids. Trimming took 0 bases from V and 7 from J, leaving 18 bases between them. The V gene's germline CDR1 is DFQATT and CDR2 SNEGSKA (reference sequence). The CDR3 DNA reads TGCAGTGCTAGAGATGGCCGGACTCCCTCTGCGACCCAGTACTTC. Its protein product is CSARDGRTPSATQYF.

This clonotype has only a few counts. This sequence joins TRBV24-1 and TRBJ2-3, with D possibly TRBD1 on 7 matching bases. Per the germline V gene, CDR1 is KGHDR and CDR2 is SFDVKD. The ends were cut back, 5 bases at V and 2 bases at J, with 13 bases in the middle. CDR3 length: 15 residues. The CDR3 protein is CATSGRDRSTDTQYF. Here the CDR3 DNA reads TGTGCCACCAGTGGGCGGGACAGATCCACAGATACGCAGTATTTT.